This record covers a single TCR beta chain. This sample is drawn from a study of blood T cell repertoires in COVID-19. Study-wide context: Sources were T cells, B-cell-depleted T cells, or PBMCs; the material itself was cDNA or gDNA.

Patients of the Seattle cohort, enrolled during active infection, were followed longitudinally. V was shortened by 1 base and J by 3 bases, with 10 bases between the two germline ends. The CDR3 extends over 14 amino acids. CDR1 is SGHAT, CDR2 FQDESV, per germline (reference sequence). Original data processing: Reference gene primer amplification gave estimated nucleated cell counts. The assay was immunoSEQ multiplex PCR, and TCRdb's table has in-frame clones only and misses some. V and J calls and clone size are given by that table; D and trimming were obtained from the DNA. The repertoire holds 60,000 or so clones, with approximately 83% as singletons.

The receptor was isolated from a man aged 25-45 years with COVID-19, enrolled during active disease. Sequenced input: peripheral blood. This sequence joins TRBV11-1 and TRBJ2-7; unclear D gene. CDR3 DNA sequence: TGTGCCAGCAGCTTAGTAGGAGCCGGCTACGAGCAGTACTTC. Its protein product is CASSLVGAGYEQYF. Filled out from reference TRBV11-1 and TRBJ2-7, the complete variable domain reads EAEVAQSPRYKITEKSQAVAFWCDPISGHATLYWYRQILGQGPELLVQFQDESVVDDSQLPKDRFSAERLKGVDSTLKIQPAELGDSAMYLCASSLVGAGYEQYFGPGTRLTVT.